The 13 T cell receptor beta chains in this list originate from one sample, sequenced in a study of a mutant IDH1 vaccine in newly diagnosed glioma. Specified time point: baseline, week 1 (first vaccination visit). Noted treatment: pre-vaccination baseline after standard-of-care therapy. Sequenced by immunoSEQ multiplex PCR; TCRdb stores in-frame clones only, minus some. The sample has about 21,000 clones, 70% to 85% seen once. Sequencing was performed on PBMCs, taken from a glioma patient treated with radiotherapy, temozolomide or both. All receptors derive from a man aged 40-50 years with glioma.

V usage is TRBV11-1 and J usage is TRBJ2-3, with D possibly TRBD2 on 6 matching bases. Germline values: CDR1 SGHAT, CDR2 FQDESV (reference sequence). The CDR3 has 12 amino acids. Between the trimmed V and J ends, which lost 3 bases and 8 bases, there was a span of 9 bases. The CDR3 DNA follows: TGTGCCAGCAGCTTGGTGCGGGGTACGCAGTATTTT. It specifies CASSLVRGTQYF.

The chain employs TRBV19 and TRBJ2-3; 7 bases agree with TRBD2. Trimming removed 5 bases from V and 0 bases from J; junction bases left unmatched: 8. Germline CDR1 reads LNHDA; CDR2 reads SQIVND (reference sequence). CDR3 size: 16 residues. The CDR3 nucleotides read TGTGCCAGTAGTTCCTCCCCCGGGGGGAGCACAGATACGCAGTATTTT. This translates into CASSSSPGGSTDTQYF. Drawing the rest from reference TRBV19 and TRBJ2-3, the complete variable domain is DGGITQSPKYLFRKEGQNVTLSCEQNLNHDAMYWYRQDPGQGLRLIYYSQIVNDFQKGDIAEGYSVSREKKESFPLTVTSAQKNPTAFYLCASSSSPGGSTDTQYFGPGTRLTVL.

The chain employs TRBV6-1 and TRBJ1-4; 7 bases are a match to TRBD1. The CDR3 spans 15 residues. The ends lost 5 bases at V and 5 bases at J; junction bases unmatched: 8. Germline V gene data show CDR1 as MNHNS and CDR2 as SASEGT. CDR3 bases: TGTGCCAGCAGTCGGACAGGAGACCGAAATGAAAAACTGTTTTTT. As protein: CASSRTGDRNEKLFF.

V and J are TRBV30 and TRBJ1-1; D remains unclear. Trimming took off 1 base at V and 4 bases at J, with 7 bases between the two ends. Germline V gives CDR1 GTSNPN, CDR2 SVGIG (reference sequence). The CDR3 consists of 12 residues. The CDR3 is CAWSGGGTEAFF. The CDR3 DNA reads as TGTGCCTGGAGTGGGGGTGGCACTGAAGCTTTCTTT.

This sequence joins TRBV9 and TRBJ1-3; D may be TRBD1 (5 bases). Germline lookup yields CDR1 SGDLS and CDR2 YYNGEE. The ends were cut back, 4 bases at V and 2 bases at J, with 16 bases in the middle. This CDR3 contains 16 residues. In DNA form, the CDR3 reads TGTGCCAGCAGCCCTTCCCCCGTGGGGGCTGGAAACACCATATATTTT. It translates to CASSPSPVGAGNTIYF.

The chain links TRBV9 to TRBJ2-3, with D perhaps TRBD2 (5 bases). CDR3 length equals 16 residues. Germline CDR1 reads SGDLS; CDR2 reads YYNGEE. The germline V and J ends were trimmed by 3 bases and 2 bases, with 16 bases remaining between them. The CDR3 coding sequence is TGTGCCAGCAGCGAGAGCGGTAACCAAGCCACAGATACGCAGTATTTT. It translates to CASSESGNQATDTQYF.

This chain connects TRBV7-9 to TRBJ2-3; D call uncertain. The CDR3 sequence is 12 residues long. Trimming removed 3 bases from V and 6 bases from J, with 7 bases in between. The germline CDR1 and CDR2 sequences are SEHNR and FQNEAQ (reference sequence). The CDR3 region is CASSFIVDTQYF. The CDR3 DNA reads as TGTGCCAGCAGCTTCATTGTGGATACGCAGTATTTT.

DNA for the CDR3: TGCAGCGTTAGAGTCTCCGGGACAGCGGAAACGAGAGCTTTCTTT. Its protein product is CSVRVSGTAETRAFF. The chain carries TRBV29-1 and TRBJ1-1, with TRBD1 identical over 7 bases. Germline V CDR1 and CDR2: SQVTM, ANQGSEA. Trimming removed 5 bases from V and 10 bases from J; junction bases left unmatched: 19. The CDR3 runs to 15 residues.

Written as DNA, the CDR3 is TGTGCCTGGAGTCGGGACAGAGGTGAGCAGTTCTTC. Amino acid sequence: CAWSRDRGEQFF. The chain uses TRBV30 and TRBJ2-1, with 7 positions matching TRBD1. There are 12 residues in the CDR3. Germline-derived CDR1 and CDR2 are GTSNPN and SVGIG (reference sequence). After removal of 2 bases from V and 9 bases from J, the junction contained 4 bases not matched to a gene.

This chain links TRBV25-1 with TRBJ2-7; D might be TRBD1 (6 bases). There are 13 residues in the CDR3. Trimming removed 6 bases at V and 2 bases at J, with 11 bases between. CDR1 MGHDK and CDR2 SYGVNS come from the germline V gene. The CDR3 loop reads CASSQTGTYEQYV. The CDR3 bases are TGTGCCAGCAGCCAAACAGGGACCTACGAGCAGTACGTC.

The V call is TRBV6-6, the J call TRBJ1-3; possible D gene TRBD1, 5 bases. The CDR3 runs to 14 residues. V gave up 5 bases and J gave up 9 bases, with 17 bases separating them. Per the germline V gene, CDR1 is MNHNY and CDR2 is SVGAGI (reference sequence). CDR3 nucleotides: TGTGCCAGCAGTCCCGGTGACAGTGGGAGCACCATATATTTT. This codes for CASSPGDSGSTIYF.

This chain joins TRBV2 and TRBJ1-5, with D tentatively TRBD1 (6 bases). The CDR3 totals 13 residues. From germline, CDR1 is SNHLY and CDR2 FYNNEI. V was pared by 8 bases and J by 4 bases, with 12 bases between. CDR3 in DNA: TGTGCCAGCGGCGGACAGCTAAATCAGCCCCAGCATTTT. It encodes CASGGQLNQPQHF.

This clone is termed medium-sized (0.01 to 0.1%). The CDR3 region is CSAGRPGANVLTF. The CDR3 region has the DNA TGCAGCGCCGGACGACCTGGGGCCAACGTCCTGACTTTC. V gene TRBV29-1 combines with J gene TRBJ2-6; D gene unclear. The CDR3 sequence is 13 residues long. The V gene's germline CDR1 is SQVTM and CDR2 ANQGSEA. The V and J ends lost 7 bases and 2 bases respectively, with 9 bases between them.